Each of the 28 T cell receptor beta chains below was sequenced from the same sample in a study of OX40 agonist ivuxolimab in advanced cancers. Data came from immunoSEQ multiplex PCR; TCRdb stores just in-frame clones and leaves some out. The table includes tens of thousands of clones, about 81% detected once. Sequenced material: CD4+ or CD8+ T cells sorted from blood, taken in a trial of the OX40 agonist ivuxolimab. The receptor set was obtained from an adult with an advanced solid tumor such as melanoma, head and neck, liver or kidney cancer.

The chain links TRBV7-8 to TRBJ1-2; D unclear. Germline lookup yields CDR1 SGHVS and CDR2 FQNEAQ. CDR3 length equals 15 residues. V was clipped by 4 bases and J by 4 bases, with 16 bases between them. The chain's CDR3 is CASSSKTGQSYGYTF. The CDR3 DNA sequence: TGTGCCAGCAGCTCGAAGACCGGGCAGTCCTATGGCTACACCTTC.

V and J are TRBV7-9 and TRBJ2-7; possible D gene TRBD1, 6 bases. Germline V CDR1 and CDR2: SEHNR, FQNEAQ (reference sequence). V was pared by 5 bases and J by 6 bases, with 20 bases between. The CDR3 has 15 residues. The CDR3 region has the DNA TGTGCCAGCAGCCGACGACAGGAACTAGGGCTCGAGCAGTACTTC. Translation: CASSRRQELGLEQYF.

CDR3 DNA sequence: TGTGCCAGCAGCGCAAAGGCTAGCGGGAGGGCCTACAATGAGCAGTTCTTC. Translation: CASSAKASGRAYNEQFF. The rearrangement links TRBV7-9 to TRBJ2-1; 12 bases line up with TRBD2. The CDR3 runs 17 residues. V trimming: 5 bases; J trimming: 2 bases; junction bases outside the gene matches: 7. The V gene's germline CDR1 is SEHNR and CDR2 FQNEAQ (reference sequence).

The chain has TRBV7-2 and TRBJ2-3, with 11 nucleotides matching TRBD2. J lost 3 bases, V lost 4 bases, and 3 bases had no gene match. This CDR3 spans 15 amino acids. Looked up from germline, CDR1 is SGHTA and CDR2 is FQGNSA. CDR3 bases: TGTGCCAGCAGCTCAGTAGCGGGAGGGACAGATACGCAGTATTTT. Translation gives CASSSVAGGTDTQYF.

This clone has only one observation. The rearrangement uses TRBV6-1 and TRBJ2-1; no definite D call. There are 13 residues in the CDR3. The germline V and J ends were trimmed by 5 bases and 0 bases, with 5 bases remaining between them. Germline CDR1 reads MNHNS; CDR2 reads SASEGT. In DNA form, the CDR3 reads TGTGCCAGCAGTATTAGCTCCTACAATGAGCAGTTCTTC. Amino acid sequence: CASSISSYNEQFF.

This clone appeared a few times. Other nucleotide sequences from this sample produce the same CDR3. V and J are TRBV5-1 and TRBJ1-3, with no clear D. V was shortened by 0 bases and J by 2 bases, with 6 bases between the two germline ends. There are 14 residues in the CDR3. The germline V gene encodes CDR1 SGHRS and CDR2 YFSETQ. The CDR3 loop is CASSLVSPGNTIYF. The CDR3 coding sequence is TGCGCCAGCAGCTTGGTCTCCCCTGGAAACACCATATATTTT.

This CDR3 reads CASSPARSTDTQYF. The CDR3 coding sequence is TGTGCCAGCTCTCCGGCACGGAGCACAGATACGCAGTATTTT. V usage is TRBV18 and J usage is TRBJ2-3; D not certain. Trimming pared 6 bases from V and 0 bases from J, leaving 10 bases between. Germline CDR1 KGHSH, CDR2 LQKENI. The CDR3 runs to 14 residues.

This rearrangement joins TRBV10-3 to TRBJ2-1, with D hard to call. Trimming left V 3 bases short and J 8 bases short, with 8 bases between. The CDR3 is made up of 12 amino acids. Germline V CDR1 and CDR2: ENHRY, SYGVKD. The DNA for the CDR3 is TGTGCCATCAGTGATTTCCGAGATGAGCAGTTCTTC. Amino acid sequence: CAISDFRDEQFF.

The V gene is TRBV6-6, the J gene TRBJ2-5; D call uncertain. The DNA end lines up better with TRBJ2-7; the J call may be wrong. CDR1 and CDR2 from the germline V gene are MNHNY and SVGAGI (reference sequence). The CDR3 is 10 residues long. The CDR3 protein is CASGSYEQYF. The CDR3 DNA sequence: TGTGCCAGCGGGTCCTACGAGCAGTACTTC.

The gene calls are TRBV2 and TRBJ2-7; TRBD2 matches 8 bases. The length of the CDR3 is 15 residues. Germline V gene data show CDR1 as SNHLY and CDR2 as FYNNEI. With V trimmed by 8 bases and J by 0 bases, 9 bases remained unmatched. In DNA, the CDR3 is TGTGCCAGCGAAGAACCCAGCGGGAGCTCCTACGAGCAGTACTTC. Residues: CASEEPSGSSYEQYF.

The J gene is TRBJ2-7, the V gene TRBV18; 12 nucleotides agree with TRBD2. The CDR3 extends over 15 amino acids. V dropped 4 bases and J dropped 5; count of bases not matched to a gene: 6. CDR1 is KGHSH, CDR2 LQKENI, per germline. CDR3 DNA sequence: TGTGCCAGCTCACTCTCTAGCGGGGGGGCAGACGAGCAGTACTTC. Protein sequence: CASSLSSGGADEQYF.

As for this clone: Distinct nucleotide sequences in the sample also encode this CDR3. The chain joins TRBV11-2 to TRBJ1-5; D is unresolved. There are 13 residues in the CDR3. Trimming removed 0 bases from V and 7 bases from J, with 7 bases in between. The germline V gene has CDR1 SGHAT and CDR2 FQNNGV. The CDR3, as DNA: TGTGCCAGCAGCTTAGATCGGGGACAGCCCCAGCATTTT. It translates to CASSLDRGQPQHF.

This sequence joins TRBV7-8 and TRBJ1-1; D is ambiguous. Trimming stripped 1 base from V and 3 bases from J, with 6 bases between. Germline assignment: CDR1 SGHVS and CDR2 FQNEAQ. The CDR3 contains 13 residues. In nucleotides, the CDR3 is TGTGCCAGCAGCTTAGAATTGGACACTGAAGCTTTCTTT. This gives the protein CASSLELDTEAFF.

This clone was recorded a few times. This chain links TRBV5-4 with TRBJ1-1, with 11 nucleotides matching TRBD1. V lost 4 bases to trimming and J lost 3 bases; unmatched junction nucleotides: 5. CDR1 is SGHNT and CDR2 is YYREEE in the germline V gene (reference sequence). The CDR3 sequence is 15 residues long. The CDR3 protein is CASSKGQGADTEAFF. CDR3 sequence (DNA): TGTGCCAGCAGCAAAGGACAGGGGGCGGACACTGAAGCTTTCTTT.

The rearrangement joins TRBV18 to TRBJ2-5; D is uncertain. This CDR3 has 13 residues. Germline lookup yields CDR1 KGHSH and CDR2 LQKENI. V was shortened by 1 base and J by 2 bases, with 5 bases between the two germline ends. CDR3 bases: TGTGCCAGCTCACCACGGGGTCAAGAGACCCAGTACTTC. Encoded protein: CASSPRGQETQYF. Full variable domain (rest looked up from reference TRBV18 and TRBJ2-5): NAGVMQNPRHLVRRRGQEARLRCSPMKGHSHVYWYRQLPEEGLKFMVYLQKENIIDESGMPKERFSAEFPKEGPSILRIQQVVRGDSAAYFCASSPRGQETQYFGPGTRLLVL.

This clone was found once. The chain recombines TRBV30 with TRBJ2-3, with D possibly called TRBD1 or TRBD2 (5 bases each). Trimming left V 4 bases short and J 5 bases short, with 13 bases between. Germline assignment: CDR1 GTSNPN and CDR2 SVGIG (reference sequence). This CDR3 comprises 13 residues. As DNA, the CDR3 is TGTGCCTGGACCGGGGCCTGGGGAGATACGCAGTATTTT. Amino acids: CAWTGAWGDTQYF.

The gene calls are TRBV6-1 and TRBJ2-1, with D possibly being TRBD2 (5 bases). CDR1 is MNHNS and CDR2 is SASEGT in the germline V gene. The CDR3 loop spans 16 amino acids. V was clipped by 3 bases and J by 0 bases, with 12 bases between them. The CDR3 reads CASSDRLAGSYNEQFF. The CDR3 DNA reads TGTGCCAGCAGTGACCGGCTAGCTGGCTCCTACAATGAGCAGTTCTTC.

The V gene is TRBV7-9, the J gene TRBJ1-2; 7 bases are shared with TRBD1. The CDR3 totals 15 residues. CDR1 and CDR2 (germline): SEHNR, FQNEAQ (reference sequence). With 5 bases clipped from V and 2 bases from J, the junction kept 8 bases outside the gene matches. The CDR3 coding sequence is TGTGCCAGCAGCCAAAAACAGGGGTTAAACTATGGCTACACCTTC. Protein: CASSQKQGLNYGYTF.

The chain links TRBV5-4 to TRBJ2-7, with a weak D call TRBD1 (6 bases). The germline V gene encodes CDR1 SGHNT and CDR2 YYREEE (reference sequence). Trimming removed 4 bases from V and 0 bases from J, with 11 bases in between. The CDR3 contains 14 residues. The CDR3 spells CASSTRDNSYEQYF. CDR3 in DNA: TGTGCCAGCAGCACCCGGGACAACTCCTACGAGCAGTACTTC.

The rearrangement joins TRBV25-1 to TRBJ2-1; tentatively, D is TRBD2 (6 bases). CDR1 MGHDK and CDR2 SYGVNS come from the germline V gene. Trimming pared 4 bases from V and 10 bases from J, leaving 17 bases between. The CDR3 has 14 residues. In DNA, the CDR3 is TGTGCCAGCAGTGGCGCGGAGGGCGGGCAAGAGCAGTTCTTC. It is translated as CASSGAEGGQEQFF.

The J gene is TRBJ1-2, the V gene TRBV14, with TRBD1 matching 10 bases. The CDR3 runs to 16 residues. The junction had 8 bases not matched to a gene; V was cut back by 4 bases and J by 3 bases. Looked up from germline, CDR1 is SGHDN and CDR2 is FVKESK. The CDR3 DNA is TGTGCCAGCAGCCGTGAATGGACAGGGGGGGACTATGGCTACACCTTC. It is translated as CASSREWTGGDYGYTF.

Only one count was recorded for this clone. The V gene is TRBV13, the J gene TRBJ2-3; 14 bases agree with TRBD2. This CDR3 comprises 18 residues. Germline V lookup: CDR1 PRHDT, CDR2 FYEKMQ (reference sequence). The V segment lost 1 base and the J segment 5 bases; nucleotides outside the gene matches: 8. The CDR3, as DNA: TGTGCCAGCAGCTTAGTCCCCGGGACTAGCGGGAGAGGAGATACGCAGTATTTT. Translation gives CASSLVPGTSGRGDTQYF. The entire variable domain, with the rest obtained from reference TRBV13 and TRBJ2-3, is as follows: AAGVIQSPRHLIKEKRETATLKCYPIPRHDTVYWYQQGPGQDPQFLISFYEKMQSDKGSIPDRFSAQQFSDYHSELNMSSLELGDSALYFCASSLVPGTSGRGDTQYFGPGTRLTVL.

The chain employs TRBV6-1 and TRBJ1-2; D is uncertain. The germline V gene encodes CDR1 MNHNS and CDR2 SASEGT. CDR3 length: 13 amino acids. V was cut by 6 bases and J by 2 bases, with 10 bases left in between. CDR3 bases: TGTGCCAGCAGGTATGGTGACAACTATGGCTACACCTTC. It is translated as CASRYGDNYGYTF.

The V gene is TRBV7-8, the J gene TRBJ1-2; possibly TRBD1 for D (5 bases). The CDR3 runs to 19 residues. CDR1 and CDR2 from the germline V gene are SGHVS and FQNEAQ. V lost 2 bases and J lost 0, with 22 bases in between. The CDR3 sequence: CASSLSPWQRSGANYGYTF. CDR3 coding DNA: TGTGCCAGCAGCTTATCCCCTTGGCAGCGATCGGGGGCTAACTATGGCTACACCTTC.

The chain's CDR3 is CASNSGGGRNTEAFF. In DNA, the CDR3 is TGTGCCAGCAACTCAGGGGGCGGACGGAACACTGAAGCTTTCTTT. The genes are TRBV6-1 and TRBJ1-1, with 8 bases fitting TRBD1. V lost 7 bases, J lost 1 base, and 8 bases stayed unmatched. CDR1 is MNHNS and CDR2 is SASEGT in the germline V gene. The CDR3 is made up of 15 amino acids.

This chain connects TRBV7-9 to TRBJ2-1; D is ambiguous. Germline CDR1 is SEHNR and CDR2 is FQNEAQ (reference sequence). Between the trimmed V and J ends, which lost 7 bases and 6 bases, there was a span of 10 bases. The CDR3 is 12 residues long. DNA of the CDR3: TGTGCCAGCACCGTATGGGGCAATGAGCAGTTCTTC. This encodes CASTVWGNEQFF.

V is TRBV7-2 and J is TRBJ2-5; D is uncertain. The end of the DNA aligns better with TRBJ2-7, so the J call may be wrong. CDR1 and CDR2 (germline): SGHTA, FQGNSA. The CDR3 covers 14 residues. The CDR3 bases are TGTGCCAGCAGCTTAGGTCCTGGTTCCTACGAGCAGTACTTC. Translated: CASSLGPGSYEQYF.

As regards this clone: At one of its ends the junction is not consistent with the germline gene, which may arise from a read error. The V gene is TRBV10-3, the J gene TRBJ1-1; no reliable D call. Per germline, CDR1 ENHRY and CDR2 SYGVKD. The CDR3 contains 14 residues. DNA of the CDR3: TGTGCCACCAGTGAGTCTAAGGCGAACACTGAAGCTTTCTTT. It translates to CATSESKANTEAFF.